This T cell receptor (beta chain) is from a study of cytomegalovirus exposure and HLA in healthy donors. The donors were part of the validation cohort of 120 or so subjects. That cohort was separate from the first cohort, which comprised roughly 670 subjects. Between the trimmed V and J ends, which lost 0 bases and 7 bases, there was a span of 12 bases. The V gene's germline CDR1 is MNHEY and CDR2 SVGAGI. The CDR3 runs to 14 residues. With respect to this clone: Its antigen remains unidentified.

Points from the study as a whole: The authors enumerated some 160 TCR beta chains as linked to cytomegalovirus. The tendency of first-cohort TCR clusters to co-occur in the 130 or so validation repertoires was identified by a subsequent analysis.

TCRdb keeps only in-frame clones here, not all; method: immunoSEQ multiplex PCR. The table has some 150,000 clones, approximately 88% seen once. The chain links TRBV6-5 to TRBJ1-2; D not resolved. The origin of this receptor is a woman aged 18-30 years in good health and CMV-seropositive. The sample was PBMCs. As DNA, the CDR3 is TGTGCCAGCAGTTACTCGACGGCAGGTGGTGGCTACACCTTC. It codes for CASSYSTAGGGYTF.